Below, 2 T cell receptor beta chains from the same sample are listed, as sequenced in a study of T cells in Graves' hyperthyroidism and ophthalmopathy (dated 2019 in TCRdb). Library creation used multiplex PCR. Reads for this sample came from an Illumina HiSeq 2000. The TCR beta CDR3 regions were amplified from the RNA transcripts. The first round of RT-PCR for the TCR CDR3 was performed with the HTBI primer set and the Qiagen OneStep RT-PCR kit. TCRdb reanalyzed the raw reads on its own, using fastp at Q25 for trimming and MiXCR for clone calling, and kept in-frame beta chains. Identical CDR3 proteins give one entry, which carries the most common genes and DNA. For this sample there are under 750,000 distinct CDR3 sequences; around 20% appear just once. Around 17% of the sample lies in the top ten. The sample was blood. The origin of the receptors is a woman aged 50 to 60 with Graves' hyperthyroidism that later progressed to Graves' ophthalmopathy.

The V and J genes are TRBV6-6 and TRBJ1-6, with D possibly TRBD1 on 6 matching bases. Trimming shortened V by 0 bases and J by 7 bases, and 7 bases separated the two germline ends. Germline CDR1 and CDR2: MNHNY and SVGAGI (reference sequence). The CDR3 is made up of 14 amino acids. CDR3 DNA sequence: TGTGCCAGCAGTTACTCCGACAGGAATTCACCCCTCCACTTT. This gives the protein CASSYSDRNSPLHF.

This clonotype occurred many times. J is TRBJ1-6 and V is TRBV12-3 or TRBV12-4, with a possible D match to TRBD1 (5 bases). This CDR3 is built from 13 residues. The germline V and J ends were trimmed by 6 bases and 10 bases, with 13 bases remaining between them. The CDR3 bases are TGTGCCAGCAGCCCCCGCGGGGCATCACCCCTCCACTTT. Its protein is CASSPRGASPLHF.